The clone carrying this T cell receptor (beta chain) is labeled hyperexpanded. The sample belongs to a study of read filtering for tumor transcriptome and immune sequencing. Trimming took off 4 bases at V and 7 bases at J, with 5 bases between the two ends. CDR3 length: 11 residues. In germline, CDR1 is SGHVS, CDR2 FNYEAQ. This library used roughly 0.4 ug RNA and molecular barcoded adaptors spanning alpha/delta and beta/gamma chains. TCRdb re-derived calls from the reads in MiXCR, one entry per CDR3 protein. The sample contains approximately 57,000 distinct CDR3 sequences, roughly an eighth of which appear only once.

The chain uses TRBV7-6 and TRBJ2-1; TRBD1 might be the D (5 bases). This receptor was obtained from a donor at least 40 years old with multiple myeloma. The specimen sequenced was a population of CD138-negative cells sorted from bone marrow. Here the CDR3 reads CASSSGNEQFF. The CDR3 region has the DNA TGTGCCAGCAGCTCAGGGAATGAGCAGTTCTTC.